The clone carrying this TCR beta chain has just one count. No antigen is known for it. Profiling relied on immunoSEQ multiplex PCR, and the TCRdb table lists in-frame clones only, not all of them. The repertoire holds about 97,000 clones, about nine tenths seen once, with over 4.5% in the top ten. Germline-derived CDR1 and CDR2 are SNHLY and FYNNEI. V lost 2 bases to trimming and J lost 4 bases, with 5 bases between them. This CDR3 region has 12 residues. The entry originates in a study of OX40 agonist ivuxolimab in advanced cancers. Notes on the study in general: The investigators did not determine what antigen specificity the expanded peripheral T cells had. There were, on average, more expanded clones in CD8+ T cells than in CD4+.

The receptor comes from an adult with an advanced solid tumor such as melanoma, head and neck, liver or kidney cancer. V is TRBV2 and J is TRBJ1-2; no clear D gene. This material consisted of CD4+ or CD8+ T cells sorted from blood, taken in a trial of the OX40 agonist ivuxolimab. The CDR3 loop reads CASSEYGYGYTF. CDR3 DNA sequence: TGTGCCAGCAGTGAATACGGCTATGGCTACACCTTC. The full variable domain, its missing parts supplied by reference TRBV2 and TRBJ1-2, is EPEVTQTPSHQVTQMGQEVILRCVPISNHLYFYWYRQILGQKVEFLVSFYNNEISEKSEIFDDQFSVERPDGSNFTLKIRSTKLEDSAMYFCASSEYGYGYTFGSGTRLTVV.